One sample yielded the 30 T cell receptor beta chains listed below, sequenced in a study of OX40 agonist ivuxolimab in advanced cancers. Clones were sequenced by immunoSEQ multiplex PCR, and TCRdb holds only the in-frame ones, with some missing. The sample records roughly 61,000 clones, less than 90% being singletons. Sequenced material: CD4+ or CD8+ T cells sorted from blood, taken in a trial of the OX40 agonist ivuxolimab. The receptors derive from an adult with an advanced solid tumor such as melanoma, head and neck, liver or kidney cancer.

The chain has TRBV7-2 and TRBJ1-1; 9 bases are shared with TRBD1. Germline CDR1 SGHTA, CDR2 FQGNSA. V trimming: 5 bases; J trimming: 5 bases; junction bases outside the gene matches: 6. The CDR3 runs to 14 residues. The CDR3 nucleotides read TGTGCCAGCAGCCTCCCGGGACAGGGTACTGAAGCTTTCTTT. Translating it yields CASSLPGQGTEAFF.

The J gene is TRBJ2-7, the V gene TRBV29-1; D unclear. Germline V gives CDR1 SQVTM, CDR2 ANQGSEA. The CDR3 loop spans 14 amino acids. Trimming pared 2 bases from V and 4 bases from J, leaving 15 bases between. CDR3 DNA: TGCAGCGTTGAACGAGGACCCAATTCGTACGAGCAGTACTTC. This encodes CSVERGPNSYEQYF.

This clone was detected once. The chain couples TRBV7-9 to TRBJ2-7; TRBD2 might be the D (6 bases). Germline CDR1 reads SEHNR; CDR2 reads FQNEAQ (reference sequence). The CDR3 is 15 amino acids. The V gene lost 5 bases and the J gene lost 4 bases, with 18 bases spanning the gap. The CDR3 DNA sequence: TGTGCCAGCAGCACCCTCGGAGGGTTAACGTACGAGCAGTACTTC. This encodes CASSTLGGLTYEQYF.

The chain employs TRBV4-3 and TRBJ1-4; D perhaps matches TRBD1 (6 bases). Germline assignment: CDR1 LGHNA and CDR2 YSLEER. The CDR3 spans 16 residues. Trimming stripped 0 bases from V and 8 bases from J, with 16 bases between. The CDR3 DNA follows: TGCGCCAGCAGCCAAGAGGGAGGGGGGATAGGGGAAAAACTGTTTTTT. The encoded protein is CASSQEGGGIGEKLFF.

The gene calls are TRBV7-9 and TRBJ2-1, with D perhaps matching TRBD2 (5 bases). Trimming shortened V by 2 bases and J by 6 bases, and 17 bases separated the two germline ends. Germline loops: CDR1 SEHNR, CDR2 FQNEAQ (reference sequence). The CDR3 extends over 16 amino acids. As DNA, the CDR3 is TGTGCCAGCAGCTTAAAAATTTCGCTAGCCTCCAATGAGCAGTTCTTC. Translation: CASSLKISLASNEQFF.

CDR3 nucleotide sequence: TGCGCCAGCAGCTTGGAGGGTCTGAAGGAGCAGTACTTC. Protein: CASSLEGLKEQYF. This rearrangement joins TRBV5-1 to TRBJ2-7; D not certain. CDR1 SGHRS and CDR2 YFSETQ come from the germline V gene. The CDR3 contains 13 residues. V was cut by 0 bases and J by 7 bases, with 11 bases left in between.

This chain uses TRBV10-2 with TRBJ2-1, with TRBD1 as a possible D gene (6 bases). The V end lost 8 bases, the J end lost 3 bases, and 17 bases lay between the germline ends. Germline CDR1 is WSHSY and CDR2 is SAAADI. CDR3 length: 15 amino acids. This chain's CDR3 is CASRAGTQGYNEQFF. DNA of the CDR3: TGCGCCAGCCGGGCCGGGACACAAGGCTACAATGAGCAGTTCTTC.

Here the CDR3 reads CASSGQYEQYF. The DNA of the CDR3 is TGTGCCAGCTCGGGACAGTACGAGCAGTACTTC. The chain employs TRBV18 and TRBJ2-7, with 7 bases that match TRBD1. With V trimmed by 6 bases and J by 4 bases, 0 bases remained unmatched. Germline V gives CDR1 KGHSH, CDR2 LQKENI. The CDR3 has 11 residues.

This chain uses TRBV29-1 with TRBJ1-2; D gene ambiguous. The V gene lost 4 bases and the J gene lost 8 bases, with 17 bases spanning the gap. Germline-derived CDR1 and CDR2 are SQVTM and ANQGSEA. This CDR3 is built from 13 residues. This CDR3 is CSVGPTPAAGYTF. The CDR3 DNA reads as TGCAGCGTTGGTCCCACCCCCGCGGCCGGCTACACCTTC. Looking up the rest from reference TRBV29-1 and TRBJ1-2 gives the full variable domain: SAVISQKPSRDICQRGTSLTIQCQVDSQVTMMFWYRQQPGQSLTLIATANQGSEATYESGFVIDKFPISRPNLTFSTLTVSNMSPEDSSIYLCSVGPTPAAGYTFGSGTRLTVV.

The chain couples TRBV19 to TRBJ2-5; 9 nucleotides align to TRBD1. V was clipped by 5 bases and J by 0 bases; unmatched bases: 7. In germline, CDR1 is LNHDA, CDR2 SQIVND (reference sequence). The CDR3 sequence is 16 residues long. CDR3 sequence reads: CASSPVGTGHQETQYF. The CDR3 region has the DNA TGTGCCAGTAGTCCGGTGGGGACAGGGCACCAAGAGACCCAGTACTTC.

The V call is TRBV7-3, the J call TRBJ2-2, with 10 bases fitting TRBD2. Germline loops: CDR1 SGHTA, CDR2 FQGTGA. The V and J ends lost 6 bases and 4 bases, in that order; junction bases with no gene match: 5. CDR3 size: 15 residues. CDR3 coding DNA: TGTGCCAGCAGAACTAGCGGGGCGGGCACCGGGGAGCTGTTTTTT. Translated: CASRTSGAGTGELFF.

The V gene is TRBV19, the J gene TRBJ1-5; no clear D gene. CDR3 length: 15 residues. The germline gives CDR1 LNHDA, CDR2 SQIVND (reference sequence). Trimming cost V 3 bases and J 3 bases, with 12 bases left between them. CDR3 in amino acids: CASSIGLIANQPQHF. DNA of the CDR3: TGTGCCAGTAGTATTGGGCTGATAGCCAATCAGCCCCAGCATTTT. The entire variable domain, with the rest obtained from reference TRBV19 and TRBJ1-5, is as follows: DGGITQSPKYLFRKEGQNVTLSCEQNLNHDAMYWYRQDPGQGLRLIYYSQIVNDFQKGDIAEGYSVSREKKESFPLTVTSAQKNPTAFYLCASSIGLIANQPQHFGDGTRLSIL.

In DNA, the CDR3 is TGTGCCAGCACCAGACAGGGGGGACTCCCTGAGACCCAGTACTTC. This encodes CASTRQGGLPETQYF. This chain joins TRBV27 and TRBJ2-5, with TRBD1 identical over 9 bases. V lost 7 bases, J lost 5 bases, and 11 bases stayed unmatched. The germline gives CDR1 MNHEY, CDR2 SMNVEV (reference sequence). The CDR3 totals 15 residues.

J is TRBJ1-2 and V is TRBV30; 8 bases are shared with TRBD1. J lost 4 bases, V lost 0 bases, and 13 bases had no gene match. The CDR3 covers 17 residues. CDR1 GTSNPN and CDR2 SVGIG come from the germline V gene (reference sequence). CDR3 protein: CAWSVRTGPPLGYGYTF. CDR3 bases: TGTGCCTGGAGTGTAAGGACAGGGCCCCCGTTAGGCTATGGCTACACCTTC. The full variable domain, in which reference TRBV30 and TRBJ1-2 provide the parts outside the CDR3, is SQTIHQWPATLVQPVGSPLSLECTVEGTSNPNLYWYRQAAGRGLQLLFYSVGIGQISSEVPQNLSASRPQDRQFILSSKKLLLSDSGFYLCAWSVRTGPPLGYGYTFGSGTRLTVV.

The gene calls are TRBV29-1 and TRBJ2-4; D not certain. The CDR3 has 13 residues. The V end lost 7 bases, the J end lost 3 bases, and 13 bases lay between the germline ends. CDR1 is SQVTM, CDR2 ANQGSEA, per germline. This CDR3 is CSAVGSIKNIQYF. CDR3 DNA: TGCAGCGCAGTAGGTAGTATCAAAAACATTCAGTACTTC.

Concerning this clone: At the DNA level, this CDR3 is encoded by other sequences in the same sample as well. This chain's CDR3 is CASSPTGNYGYTF. CDR3 in DNA: TGTGCCAGCAGTCCTACAGGGAACTATGGCTACACCTTC. This rearrangement joins TRBV6-5 to TRBJ1-2; TRBD1 is a possible D gene (6 bases). The CDR3 runs 13 residues. V shed 5 bases and J shed 2 bases, with 9 bases lying between them. Germline V gene sequence: CDR1 MNHEY, CDR2 SVGAGI.

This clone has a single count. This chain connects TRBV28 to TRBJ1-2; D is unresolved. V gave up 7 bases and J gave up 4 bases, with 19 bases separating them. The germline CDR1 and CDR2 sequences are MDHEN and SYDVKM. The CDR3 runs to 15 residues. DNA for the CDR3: TGTGCCAGCAACTCTTATCCCAATCGGGGCTATGGCTACACCTTC. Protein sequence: CASNSYPNRGYGYTF.

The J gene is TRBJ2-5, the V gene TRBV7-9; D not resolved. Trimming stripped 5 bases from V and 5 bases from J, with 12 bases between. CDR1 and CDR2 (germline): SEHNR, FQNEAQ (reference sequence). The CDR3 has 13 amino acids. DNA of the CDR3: TGTGCCAGCAGCGCGACGGTTGGGGAGACCCAGTACTTC. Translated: CASSATVGETQYF.

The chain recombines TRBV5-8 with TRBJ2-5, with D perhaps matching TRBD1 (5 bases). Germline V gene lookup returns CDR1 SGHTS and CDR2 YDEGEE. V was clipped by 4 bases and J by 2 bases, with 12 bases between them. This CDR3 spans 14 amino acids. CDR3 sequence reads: CASSPGPSQETQYF. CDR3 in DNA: TGTGCCAGCAGCCCAGGGCCGAGTCAAGAGACCCAGTACTTC.

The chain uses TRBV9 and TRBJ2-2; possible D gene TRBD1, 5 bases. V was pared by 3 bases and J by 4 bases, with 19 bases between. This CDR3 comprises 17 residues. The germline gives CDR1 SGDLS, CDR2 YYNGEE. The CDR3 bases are TGTGCCAGCAGCGCATCCAGGGCCACCTTGCTCACCGGGGAGCTGTTTTTT. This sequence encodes CASSASRATLLTGELFF.

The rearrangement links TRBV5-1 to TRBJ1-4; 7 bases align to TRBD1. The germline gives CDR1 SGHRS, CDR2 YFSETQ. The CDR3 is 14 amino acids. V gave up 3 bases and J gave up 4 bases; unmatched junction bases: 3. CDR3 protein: CASSWTGYNEKLFF. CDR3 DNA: TGCGCCAGCAGCTGGACAGGTTATAATGAAAAACTGTTTTTT.

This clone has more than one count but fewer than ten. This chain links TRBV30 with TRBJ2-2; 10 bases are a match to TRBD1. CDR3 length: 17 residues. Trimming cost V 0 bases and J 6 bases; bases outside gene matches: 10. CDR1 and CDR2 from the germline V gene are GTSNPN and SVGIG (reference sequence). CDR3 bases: TGTGCCTGGAGTGTAGGGTGGACAGGGGGTTTAGCCGGGGAGCTGTTTTTT. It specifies CAWSVGWTGGLAGELFF.

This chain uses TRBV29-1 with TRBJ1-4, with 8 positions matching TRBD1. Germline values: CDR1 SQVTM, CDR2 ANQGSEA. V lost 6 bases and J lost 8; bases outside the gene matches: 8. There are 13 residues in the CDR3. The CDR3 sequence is CSVAGQGFEKLFF. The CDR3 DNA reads TGCAGCGTGGCCGGACAGGGTTTCGAAAAACTGTTTTTT. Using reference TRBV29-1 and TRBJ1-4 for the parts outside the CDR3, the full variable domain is SAVISQKPSRDICQRGTSLTIQCQVDSQVTMMFWYRQQPGQSLTLIATANQGSEATYESGFVIDKFPISRPNLTFSTLTVSNMSPEDSSIYLCSVAGQGFEKLFFGSGTQLSVL.

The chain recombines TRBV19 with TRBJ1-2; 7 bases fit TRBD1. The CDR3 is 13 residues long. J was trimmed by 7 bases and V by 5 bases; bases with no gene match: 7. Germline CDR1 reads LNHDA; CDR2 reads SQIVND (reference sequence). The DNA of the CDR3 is TGTGCCAGTAGTGCTAAGGGGGCCGGTGGCTACACCTTC. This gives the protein CASSAKGAGGYTF.

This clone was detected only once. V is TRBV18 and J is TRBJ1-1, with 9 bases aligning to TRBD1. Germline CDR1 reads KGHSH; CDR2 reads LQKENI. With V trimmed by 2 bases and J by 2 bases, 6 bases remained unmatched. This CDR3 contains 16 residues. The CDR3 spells CASSPSPGQGNTEAFF. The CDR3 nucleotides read TGTGCCAGCTCACCATCTCCGGGACAGGGCAACACTGAAGCTTTCTTT. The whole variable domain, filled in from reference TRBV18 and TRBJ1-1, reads NAGVMQNPRHLVRRRGQEARLRCSPMKGHSHVYWYRQLPEEGLKFMVYLQKENIIDESGMPKERFSAEFPKEGPSILRIQQVVRGDSAAYFCASSPSPGQGNTEAFFGQGTRLTVV.

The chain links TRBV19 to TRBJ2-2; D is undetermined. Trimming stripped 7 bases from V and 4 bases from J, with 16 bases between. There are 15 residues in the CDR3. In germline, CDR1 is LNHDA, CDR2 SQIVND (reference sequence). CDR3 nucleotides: TGTGCCAGTACGGCTCGGCAGATCTTCACCGGGGAGCTGTTTTTT. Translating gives CASTARQIFTGELFF.

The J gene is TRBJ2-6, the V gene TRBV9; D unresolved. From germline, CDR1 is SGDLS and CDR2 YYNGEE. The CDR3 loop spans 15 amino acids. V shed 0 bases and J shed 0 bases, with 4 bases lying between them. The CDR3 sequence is CASSVGVSGANVLTF. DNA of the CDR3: TGTGCCAGCAGCGTAGGGGTCTCTGGGGCCAACGTCCTGACTTTC.

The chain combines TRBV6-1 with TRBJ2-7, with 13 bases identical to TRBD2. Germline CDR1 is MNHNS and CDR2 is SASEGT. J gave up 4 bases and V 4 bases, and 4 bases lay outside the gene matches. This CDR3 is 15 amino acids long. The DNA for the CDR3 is TGTGCCAGCAGTGGGGGGACTAGCGGGGTTTACGAGCAGTACTTC. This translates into CASSGGTSGVYEQYF.

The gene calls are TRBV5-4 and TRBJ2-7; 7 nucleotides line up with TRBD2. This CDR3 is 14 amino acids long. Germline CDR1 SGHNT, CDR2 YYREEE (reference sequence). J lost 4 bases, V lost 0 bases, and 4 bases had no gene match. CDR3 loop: CASSLEGRAYEQYF. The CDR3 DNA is TGTGCCAGCAGCTTGGAGGGGAGGGCGTACGAGCAGTACTTC.

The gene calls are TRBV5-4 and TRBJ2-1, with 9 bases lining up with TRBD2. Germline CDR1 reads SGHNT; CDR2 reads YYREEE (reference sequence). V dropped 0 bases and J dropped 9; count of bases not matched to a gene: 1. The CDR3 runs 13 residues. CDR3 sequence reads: CASSLGLAAEQFF. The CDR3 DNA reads TGTGCCAGCAGCTTGGGACTAGCGGCTGAGCAGTTCTTC.